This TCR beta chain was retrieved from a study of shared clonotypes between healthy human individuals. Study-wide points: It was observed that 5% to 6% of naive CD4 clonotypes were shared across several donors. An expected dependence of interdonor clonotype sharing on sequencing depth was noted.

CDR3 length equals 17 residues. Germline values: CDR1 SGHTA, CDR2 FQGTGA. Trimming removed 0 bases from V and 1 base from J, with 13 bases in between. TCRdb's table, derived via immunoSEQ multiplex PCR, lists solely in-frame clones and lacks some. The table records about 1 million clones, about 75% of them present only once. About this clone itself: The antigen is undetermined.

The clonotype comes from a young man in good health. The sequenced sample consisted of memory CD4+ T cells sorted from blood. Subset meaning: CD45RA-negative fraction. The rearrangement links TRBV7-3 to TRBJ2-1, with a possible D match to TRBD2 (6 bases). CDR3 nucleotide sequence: TGTGCCAGCAGCTTAACGGGGTTCGGGGGATCCTACAATGAGCAGTTCTTC. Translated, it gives CASSLTGFGGSYNEQFF. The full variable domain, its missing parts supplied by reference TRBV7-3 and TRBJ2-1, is GAGVSQTPSNKVTEKGKYVELRCDPISGHTALYWYRQSLGQGPEFLIYFQGTGAADDSGLPNDRFFAVRPEGSVSTLKIQRTERGDSAVYLCASSLTGFGGSYNEQFFGPGTRLTVL.